The 29 T cell receptor beta chains below were found in one sample sequenced in a study of shared clonotypes between healthy human individuals (dated by TCRdb to 2020 to 2022). The receptor library was made with the immunoSEQ multiplex PCR assay. Sourced from immuneACCESS, this table was stored by TCRdb with only in-frame sequences that have V and J called. A share of the clones is absent; for the studies checked, an unresolved V gene accounts for under half, and the remainder has no known explanation. Recorded for this sample are about 2,200,000 clones; about 92% of them occurred a single time. The top ten clonotypes cover roughly 1.7% of the sample. For the CD8 naive samples, CD45RO-negative cells were positively selected for CCR7, yielding a CD45RA+CCR7+ population from which TemRA cells were excluded. Sequenced input: naive CD8+ T cells from PBMCs. Read against the paper, the sample's cell subset or site label means: CD45RA+CCR7+. The receptors derive from a man between 18 and 35 years old in good health. Some clones in this sample may be carry-over from other donors' samples.

This chain links TRBV7-9 with TRBJ2-1; 9 bases match TRBD1. In germline, CDR1 is SEHNR, CDR2 FQNEAQ (reference sequence). CDR3 length: 15 amino acids. V was clipped by 5 bases and J by 10 bases; unmatched bases: 12. DNA for the CDR3: TGTGCCAGCAGCCCCGAAGACAGGGGGAGCGGAGAGCAGTTCTTC. As protein: CASSPEDRGSGEQFF.

The CDR3 sequence is CASSQAAASAAYEQYF. The CDR3 region has the DNA TGCGCCAGCAGCCAAGCCGCGGCTAGCGCAGCCTACGAGCAGTACTTC. The chain recombines TRBV4-1 with TRBJ2-7; a weak D match, TRBD2 (6 bases). In germline, CDR1 is MGHRA, CDR2 YSYEKL. This CDR3 is built from 16 residues. Deletions cut 1 base from V and 2 bases from J, with 15 bases between.

The chain combines TRBV14 with TRBJ2-7; 7 nucleotides align to TRBD1. Germline V gene data show CDR1 as SGHDN and CDR2 as FVKESK. The CDR3 extends over 15 amino acids. The ends lost 2 bases at V and 5 bases at J; junction bases unmatched: 9. CDR3 coding DNA: TGTGCCAGCAGCCAAACCGGGACAGTTTTGCACGAGCAGTACTTC. Amino acid sequence: CASSQTGTVLHEQYF.

This CDR3 is CASGVKETQYF. CDR3 in DNA: TGTGCCAGCGGGGTCAAGGAGACCCAGTACTTC. The V gene is TRBV5-4, the J gene TRBJ2-5; D remains ambiguous. The CDR3 extends over 11 amino acids. Germline lookup yields CDR1 SGHNT and CDR2 YYREEE (reference sequence). The V end was cut by 7 bases, the J end by 5 bases, with 9 bases between.

This clone was detected a few times. The J gene is TRBJ2-1, the V gene TRBV7-3; D unresolved. Germline V gives CDR1 SGHTA, CDR2 FQGTGA. CDR3 length equals 13 residues. Trimming took 3 bases from V and 7 from J, leaving 10 bases between them. The CDR3 bases are TGTGCCAGCAGCTTCATACAACATAATGAGCAGTTCTTC. Amino acids: CASSFIQHNEQFF. The complete variable domain, with remaining parts taken from reference TRBV7-3 and TRBJ2-1, reads GAGVSQTPSNKVTEKGKYVELRCDPISGHTALYWYRQSLGQGPEFLIYFQGTGAADDSGLPNDRFFAVRPEGSVSTLKIQRTERGDSAVYLCASSFIQHNEQFFGPGTRLTVL.

V usage is TRBV15 and J usage is TRBJ2-2; D uncertain. The germline V gene encodes CDR1 LNHNV and CDR2 YYDKDF (reference sequence). V shed 3 bases and J shed 4 bases, with 3 bases lying between them. The CDR3 is made up of 12 amino acids. CDR3 coding DNA: TGTGCCACCAGCAGTATCACCGGGGAGCTGTTTTTT. Its protein product is CATSSITGELFF.

V usage is TRBV5-1 and J usage is TRBJ2-7; D unclear. The V end was cut by 0 bases, the J end by 5 bases, with 6 bases between. This CDR3 is 12 amino acids long. Germline V lookup: CDR1 SGHRS, CDR2 YFSETQ. In DNA form, the CDR3 reads TGCGCCAGCAGCTTGGTTGGGGACGAGCAGTACTTC. This gives the protein CASSLVGDEQYF. The full variable domain, with the rest looked up from reference TRBV5-1 and TRBJ2-7, is KAGVTQTPRYLIKTRGQQVTLSCSPISGHRSVSWYQQTPGQGLQFLFEYFSETQRNKGNFPGRFSGRQFSNSRSEMNVSTLELGDSALYLCASSLVGDEQYFGPGTRLTVT.

This chain joins TRBV11-2 and TRBJ2-1; 8 positions match TRBD2. Per germline, CDR1 SGHAT and CDR2 FQNNGV. The CDR3 covers 16 residues. The trim removed 5 bases at V and 6 bases at J, leaving 12 bases unmatched. CDR3 protein: CASSPGSGRLGNEQFF. CDR3 in DNA: TGTGCCAGCAGCCCAGGGAGCGGGAGACTGGGCAATGAGCAGTTCTTC.

The chain recombines TRBV5-1 with TRBJ2-1; TRBD2 agrees at 9 bases. Germline V gene lookup returns CDR1 SGHRS and CDR2 YFSETQ. After removal of 0 bases from V and 4 bases from J, the junction contained 2 bases not matched to a gene. CDR3 size: 15 residues. CDR3 region: CASSLESGRYNEQFF. DNA of the CDR3: TGCGCCAGCAGCTTGGAAAGCGGGAGGTACAATGAGCAGTTCTTC.

The chain joins TRBV19 to TRBJ1-3; TRBD1 is a possible D gene (5 bases). The germline V and J ends were trimmed by 5 bases and 2 bases, with 25 bases remaining between them. CDR1 is LNHDA and CDR2 is SQIVND in the germline V gene (reference sequence). The CDR3 totals 19 residues. The CDR3 region is CASSLIRDGPPKPGNTIYF. CDR3 nucleotide sequence: TGTGCCAGTAGTCTTATCCGGGACGGACCTCCCAAACCTGGAAACACCATATATTTT.

The chain joins TRBV28 to TRBJ2-3; possible D gene TRBD1, 5 bases. The CDR3 has 15 residues. Germline assignment: CDR1 MDHEN and CDR2 SYDVKM. Between the trimmed V and J ends, which lost 3 bases and 3 bases, there was a span of 13 bases. The CDR3 nucleotides are TGTGCCAGCAGTTTTACGCTCTCAGGGACAGATACGCAGTATTTT. Translating it yields CASSFTLSGTDTQYF. Supplemented by reference TRBV28 and TRBJ2-3, the full variable domain reads DVKVTQSSRYLVKRTGEKVFLECVQDMDHENMFWYRQDPGLGLRLIYFSYDVKMKEKGDIPEGYSVSREKKERFSLILESASTNQTSMYLCASSFTLSGTDTQYFGPGTRLTVL.

The gene calls are TRBV6-1 and TRBJ2-7; D is undetermined. The ends were cut back, 2 bases at V and 3 bases at J, with 8 bases in the middle. The CDR3 length is 13 residues. Per germline, CDR1 MNHNS and CDR2 SASEGT. DNA of the CDR3: TGTGCCAGCAGTGAAAGGTTCAGCTACGAGCAGTACTTC. As protein: CASSERFSYEQYF.

The chain has TRBV6-1 and TRBJ1-2; D is unresolved. The CDR3 is 14 residues long. Germline CDR1 is MNHNS and CDR2 is SASEGT. V lost 1 base to trimming and J lost 1 base, with 7 bases between them. CDR3 in DNA: TGTGCCAGCAGTGAAGTCGTCGATAACTATGGCTACACCTTC. This translates into CASSEVVDNYGYTF.

About this clone: The same CDR3 also results from other DNA sequences found in this sample. The V and J genes are TRBV6-5 and TRBJ1-1; D is perhaps TRBD1 (5 bases). V lost 2 bases and J 5 bases, leaving 6 bases between the germline ends. The germline CDR1 and CDR2 sequences are MNHEY and SVGAGI. The CDR3 is 12 amino acids. CDR3 in amino acids: CASSYAGTEAFF. The CDR3 nucleotides read TGTGCCAGCAGTTACGCAGGGACTGAAGCTTTCTTT.

The J gene is TRBJ2-7, the V gene TRBV9, with D possibly being TRBD2 (6 bases). V was clipped by 5 bases and J by 2 bases, with 14 bases between them. Per the germline V gene, CDR1 is SGDLS and CDR2 is YYNGEE. The CDR3 is 14 amino acids. This chain's CDR3 is CASSPLGGTYEQYF. The CDR3, as DNA: TGTGCCAGCAGTCCGCTGGGAGGAACCTACGAGCAGTACTTC.

A few counts support this clone. The chain couples TRBV19 to TRBJ2-4; no firm D call. The CDR3 runs to 12 residues. Trimming cost V 8 bases and J 2 bases, with 7 bases left between them. Germline lookup yields CDR1 LNHDA and CDR2 SQIVND (reference sequence). CDR3 sequence (DNA): TGTGCCAGTCTGGACCCCAAAAACATTCAGTACTTC. It specifies CASLDPKNIQYF.

J is TRBJ2-5 and V is TRBV11-1, with 15 nucleotides matching TRBD2. Trimming removed 4 bases from V and 5 bases from J; junction bases left unmatched: 8. This CDR3 comprises 17 residues. The germline V gene encodes CDR1 SGHAT and CDR2 FQDESV (reference sequence). CDR3 nucleotide sequence: TGTGCCAGCAGCTCCTGGACTAGCGGGAGGGCAGAGGAGACCCAGTACTTC. It encodes CASSSWTSGRAEETQYF.

The chain employs TRBV11-3 and TRBJ2-5; D possibly corresponds to TRBD1 (6 bases). This CDR3 comprises 13 residues. Germline loops: CDR1 SGHNT, CDR2 YENEEA. V lost 6 bases and J lost 0, with 8 bases in between. The CDR3 DNA follows: TGTGCCAGCAGTCACAGGGACCAAGAGACCCAGTACTTC. Residues: CASSHRDQETQYF.

This clone was detected once. The chain couples TRBV9 to TRBJ1-2; TRBD1 agrees at 8 bases. Germline V lookup: CDR1 SGDLS, CDR2 YYNGEE. Germline trimming cut 4 bases from V and 10 bases from J; bases unmatched to any gene: 3. The CDR3 consists of 11 residues. CDR3 DNA sequence: TGTGCCAGCAGCCAGGGGGCGGACTACACCTTC. Protein product: CASSQGADYTF.

The chain joins TRBV28 to TRBJ2-3; 8 bases align to TRBD1. The CDR3 runs 16 residues. CDR1 MDHEN and CDR2 SYDVKM come from the germline V gene. V dropped 2 bases and J dropped 0; count of bases not matched to a gene: 4. In DNA form, the CDR3 reads TGTGCCAGCAGTTTAGCAGGGGGCGCGAGCACAGATACGCAGTATTTT. Translating gives CASSLAGGASTDTQYF.

The CDR3 DNA is TGTGCCAGCACGGACCGTCCCGGGCCGAACACTGAAGCTTTCTTT. Translation: CASTDRPGPNTEAFF. V and J are TRBV27 and TRBJ1-1; no reliable D call. The CDR3 is 15 amino acids. V gave up 7 bases and J gave up 1 base, with 16 bases separating them. From germline, CDR1 is MNHEY and CDR2 SMNVEV (reference sequence).

The gene calls are TRBV5-6 and TRBJ1-2; D is ambiguous. Germline V gene lookup returns CDR1 SGHDT and CDR2 YYEEEE. The CDR3 extends over 13 amino acids. Trimming left V 0 bases short and J 6 bases short, with 9 bases between. The CDR3 DNA sequence: TGTGCCAGCAGCTTGGCCAGGATGGATGGCTACACCTTC. The encoded protein is CASSLARMDGYTF. Using reference TRBV5-6 and TRBJ1-2 for the parts outside the CDR3, the full variable domain is DAGVTQSPTHLIKTRGQQVTLRCSPKSGHDTVSWYQQALGQGPQFIFQYYEEEERQRGNFPDRFSGHQFPNYSSELNVNALLLGDSALYLCASSLARMDGYTFGSGTRLTVV.

The chain combines TRBV5-4 with TRBJ2-7; D is possibly TRBD1 (5 bases). The germline V gene encodes CDR1 SGHNT and CDR2 YYREEE (reference sequence). Trimming removed 2 bases at V and 6 bases at J, with 15 bases between. The CDR3 has 14 residues. The CDR3 DNA sequence: TGTGCCAGCAGCTTTTTCCAGGGTGGTAGCGAGCAGTACTTC. It yields the protein CASSFFQGGSEQYF.

The gene calls are TRBV7-9 and TRBJ1-1, with 8 bases that match TRBD1. With 5 bases clipped from V and 7 bases from J, the junction kept 18 bases outside the gene matches. This CDR3 spans 17 amino acids. Looked up from germline, CDR1 is SEHNR and CDR2 is FQNEAQ (reference sequence). CDR3: CASSPGVSGGRVDEAFF. For the CDR3, the DNA is TGTGCCAGCAGCCCAGGGGTCTCAGGGGGCAGGGTCGATGAAGCTTTCTTT.

The gene calls are TRBV4-1 and TRBJ1-1; D is possibly TRBD1 (5 bases). Germline V lookup: CDR1 MGHRA, CDR2 YSYEKL. The V end was cut by 2 bases, the J end by 9 bases, with 16 bases between. The CDR3 runs to 14 residues. The CDR3 DNA reads as TGCGCCAGCAGCCAAAATGGGTTAGGGGATCAAGCTTTCTTT. Its protein product is CASSQNGLGDQAFF.

This chain uses TRBV28 with TRBJ2-7, with D perhaps being TRBD1 or TRBD2 (5 bases each). The length of the CDR3 is 13 residues. From germline, CDR1 is MDHEN and CDR2 SYDVKM. Deletions cut 5 bases from V and 6 bases from J, with 14 bases between. The CDR3, as DNA: TGTGCCAGCAGTGGCCGTCGGGGCCCCGAGCAGTACTTC. Translated: CASSGRRGPEQYF.

The chain has TRBV5-1 and TRBJ1-2; D ambiguous. V was pared by 0 bases and J by 0 bases, with 9 bases between. This CDR3 region has 15 residues. Looked up from germline, CDR1 is SGHRS and CDR2 is YFSETQ. CDR3 loop: CASSLGAGSNYGYTF. The CDR3, as DNA: TGCGCCAGCAGCTTGGGGGCAGGTTCTAACTATGGCTACACCTTC.

Worth noting for this clone: The same CDR3 arises from other DNA sequences in this sample as well. In DNA, the CDR3 is TGTGCCAGCAGTTCCGGGACAGGGGGCTTCTACGAGCAGTACTTC. Amino acid sequence: CASSSGTGGFYEQYF. The genes are TRBV7-6 and TRBJ2-7, with 12 positions matching TRBD1. There are 15 residues in the CDR3. V shed 6 bases, J shed 3 bases, and the junction held 6 bases outside the gene matches. The germline V gene has CDR1 SGHVS and CDR2 FNYEAQ.

J is TRBJ1-3 and V is TRBV6-1; D unclear. CDR3 size: 15 residues. The V gene's germline CDR1 is MNHNS and CDR2 SASEGT. V was clipped by 1 base and J by 6 bases, with 13 bases between them. CDR3 protein: CASSEVFSLINTIYF. The CDR3 DNA sequence: TGTGCCAGCAGTGAAGTTTTTAGTCTTATAAACACCATATATTTT.